The entry below describes one T cell receptor beta chain. Its target is unknown. It was genomic DNA that served as the template for profiling TCR beta VDJ and CDR3. Each CDR3 protein gets one entry after TCRdb re-called the reads with MiXCR. The repertoire includes 200,000 to 250,000 distinct CDR3 sequences, 34% of them detected once, and 1% to 1.3% sits in the top ten. The data belong to a study of CD8+CD57+ T cells in acquired aplastic anemia. For the study at large: Recorded DNA amounts for sorted CD4+ and CD8+ cells had an average of approximately 3 ug.

Study-wide results and limits: With respect to CD8+ Simpson's diversity, patients and controls did not differ significantly.

V lost 0 bases and J 0 bases, leaving 15 bases between the germline ends. Germline V gives CDR1 LGHNA, CDR2 YNFKEQ. The CDR3 spans 19 residues. V is TRBV4-2 and J is TRBJ2-6; D may be TRBD1 (6 bases). The sample comprised sorted CD4+, CD8+, or CD8+CD57+ T cells (not recorded which) from PBMCs. This clonotype was obtained from a human donor in good health, serving as a control. The DNA of the CDR3 is TGTGCCAGCAGCCAAGATGGGGCAGGGGTTAACTCTGGGGCCAACGTCCTGACTTTC. Residues: CASSQDGAGVNSGANVLTF.